This TCR beta chain was identified during a study of shared clonotypes between healthy human individuals. Note on this clone: Antigen specificity is unknown.

General study findings and limits: Apart from blood, nothing was sampled; tissue repertoires likely differ. Non-shared clonotypes showed lower generation probabilities than clonotypes common to all four donors. Enrolling few donors narrowed the genetic and exposure-history diversity that was represented.

When replicate PCRs were run on sorted subsets, they used about 200 ng DNA, about 30,000 T cell genomes. Data came from immunoSEQ multiplex PCR; TCRdb stores just in-frame clones and leaves some out. The data contain approximately 2,000,000 clones, roughly 92% of them singletons. This sequence originates from a man in his late teens or twenties in good health. Some clones in this sample may be carry-over from other donors' samples. Sequencing input: naive CD4+ T cells from PBMCs. As to subset: CD45RA+ positively selected.

The CDR3 DNA is TGCGCCAGCAGCTTGGCGGGGACATTTCAAGAGACCCAGTACTTC. Its protein product is CASSLAGTFQETQYF. This rearrangement joins TRBV5-1 to TRBJ2-5; possibly TRBD1 for D (6 bases). The V gene's germline CDR1 is SGHRS and CDR2 YFSETQ. V lost 0 bases and J lost 2, with 11 bases in between. The CDR3 has 15 amino acids.